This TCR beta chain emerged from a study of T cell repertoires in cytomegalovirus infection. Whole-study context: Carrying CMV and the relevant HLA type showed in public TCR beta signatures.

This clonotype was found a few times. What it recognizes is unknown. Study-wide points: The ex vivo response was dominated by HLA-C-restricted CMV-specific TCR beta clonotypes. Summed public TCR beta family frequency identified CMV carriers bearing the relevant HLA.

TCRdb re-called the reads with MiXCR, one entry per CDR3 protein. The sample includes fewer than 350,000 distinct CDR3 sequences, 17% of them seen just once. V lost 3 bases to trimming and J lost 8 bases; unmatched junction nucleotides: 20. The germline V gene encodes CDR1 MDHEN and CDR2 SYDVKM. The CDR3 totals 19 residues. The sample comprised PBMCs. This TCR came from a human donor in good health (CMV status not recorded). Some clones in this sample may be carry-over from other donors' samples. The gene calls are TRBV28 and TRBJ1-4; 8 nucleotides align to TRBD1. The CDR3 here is CASSLAGTGRYGLGEKLFF. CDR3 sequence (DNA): TGTGCCAGCAGTTTGGCCGGGACAGGCCGATACGGGTTGGGAGAAAAACTGTTTTTT.